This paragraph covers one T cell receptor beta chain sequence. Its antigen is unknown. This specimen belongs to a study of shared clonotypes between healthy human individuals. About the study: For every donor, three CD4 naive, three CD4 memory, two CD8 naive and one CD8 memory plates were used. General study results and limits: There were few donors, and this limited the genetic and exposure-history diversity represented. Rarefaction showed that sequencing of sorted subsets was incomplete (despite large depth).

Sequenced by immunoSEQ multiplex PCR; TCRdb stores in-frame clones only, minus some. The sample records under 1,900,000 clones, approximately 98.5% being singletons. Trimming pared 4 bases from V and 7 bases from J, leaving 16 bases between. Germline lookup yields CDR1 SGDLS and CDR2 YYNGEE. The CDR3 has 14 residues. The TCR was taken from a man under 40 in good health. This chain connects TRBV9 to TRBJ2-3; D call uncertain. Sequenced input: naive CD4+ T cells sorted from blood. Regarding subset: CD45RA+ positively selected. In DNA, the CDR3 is TGTGCCAGCAGCCTTAACTCCCTTAGGAATACGCAGTATTTT. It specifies CASSLNSLRNTQYF.